The source of this T cell receptor (beta chain) is a study of cytomegalovirus exposure and HLA in healthy donors. Comment on this clone: Its antigen is unknown.

Study-level points and caveats: Most subjects had HLA-A and HLA-B alleles reportedly predicted accurately by TCR beta sequences. A cluster of highly shared sequence variants was likely a sequencing artifact.

Each donor was healthy, and each was a bone marrow donor. CDR1 is SEHNR, CDR2 FQNEAQ, per germline (reference sequence). The CDR3 runs to 14 residues. The junction had 10 bases not matched to a gene; V was cut back by 5 bases and J by 8 bases. Use of 60 Vbeta and 13 Jbeta primers characterized the PCR. Sequenced by immunoSEQ multiplex PCR; TCRdb stores in-frame clones only, minus some. The sample gives about 130,000 clones, approximately 84% of which show up once; roughly 1.9% is in the top ten. The V gene is TRBV7-9, the J gene TRBJ2-7; 9 nucleotides line up with TRBD2. The specimen was PBMCs. The sequence derives from a woman in her thirties or forties in good health and CMV-seronegative. CDR3 protein: CASSMRTSEAKQYF. The DNA for the CDR3 is TGTGCCAGCAGCATGAGGACTAGCGAGGCGAAGCAGTACTTC.